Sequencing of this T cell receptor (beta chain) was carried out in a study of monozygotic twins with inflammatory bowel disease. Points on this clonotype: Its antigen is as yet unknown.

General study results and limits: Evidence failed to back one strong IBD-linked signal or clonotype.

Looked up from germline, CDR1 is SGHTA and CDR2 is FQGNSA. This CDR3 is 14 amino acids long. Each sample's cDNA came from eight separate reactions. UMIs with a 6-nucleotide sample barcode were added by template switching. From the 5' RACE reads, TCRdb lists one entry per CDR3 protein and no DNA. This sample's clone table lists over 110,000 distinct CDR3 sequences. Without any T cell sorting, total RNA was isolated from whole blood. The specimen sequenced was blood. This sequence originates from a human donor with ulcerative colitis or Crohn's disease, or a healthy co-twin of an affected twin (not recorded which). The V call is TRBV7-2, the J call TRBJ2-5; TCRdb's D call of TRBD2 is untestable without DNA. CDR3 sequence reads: CASSSERGQETQYF.